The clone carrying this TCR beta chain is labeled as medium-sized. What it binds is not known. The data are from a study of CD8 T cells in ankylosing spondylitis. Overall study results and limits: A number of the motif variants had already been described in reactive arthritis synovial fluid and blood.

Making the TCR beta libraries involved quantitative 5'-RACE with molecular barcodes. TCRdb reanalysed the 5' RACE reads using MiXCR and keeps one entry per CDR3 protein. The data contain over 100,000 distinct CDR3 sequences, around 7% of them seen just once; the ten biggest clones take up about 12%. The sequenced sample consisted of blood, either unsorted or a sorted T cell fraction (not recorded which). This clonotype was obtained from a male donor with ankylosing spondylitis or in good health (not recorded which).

The CDR3 DNA is TGTGCCAGCAGTTCCCTCGGACTAGCGGGATTACCGCTGGACTACGAGCAGTACTTC. Protein sequence: CASSSLGLAGLPLDYEQYF. This sequence joins TRBV6-2 or TRBV6-3 and TRBJ2-7; 12 bases align to TRBD2. Losses at the gene ends were 4 bases for V and 3 bases for J; bases not matched to a gene: 16. Germline V gene data show CDR1 as MNHEY and CDR2 as SVGEGT. The CDR3 runs to 19 residues.